The following is a T cell receptor (beta chain) sequence with its context. What it binds is not known. The CDR3 contains 18 residues. The germline CDR1 and CDR2 sequences are SGHAT and FQNNGV. J gave up 3 bases and V 3 bases, and 14 bases lay outside the gene matches. These data originate in a study of shared clonotypes between healthy human individuals. Naive CD4+ cells were CD45RA-selected; the remaining cells were memory. The authors ran the assay at deep level. Every subset had its genomic DNA shared out evenly among several immunoSEQ plates. Sequencing was performed with immunoSEQ multiplex PCR; in TCRdb, only in-frame clones are kept and a portion is missing. The data contain fewer than 1.6 million clones, approximately 98.5% of them singletons. Study findings and constraints: As a rule, naive subsets had a larger estimated richness than memory subsets.

The chain uses TRBV11-2 and TRBJ2-3, with 8 bases lining up with TRBD2. The specimen was naive CD4+ T cells sorted from blood. The subset is: CD45RA+ positively selected. The TCR originated in a man aged 25-40 years in good health. CDR3 bases: TGTGCCAGCAGCTTCAGACTAGCGACATCCATGGGGACAGATACGCAGTATTTT. Residues: CASSFRLATSMGTDTQYF.